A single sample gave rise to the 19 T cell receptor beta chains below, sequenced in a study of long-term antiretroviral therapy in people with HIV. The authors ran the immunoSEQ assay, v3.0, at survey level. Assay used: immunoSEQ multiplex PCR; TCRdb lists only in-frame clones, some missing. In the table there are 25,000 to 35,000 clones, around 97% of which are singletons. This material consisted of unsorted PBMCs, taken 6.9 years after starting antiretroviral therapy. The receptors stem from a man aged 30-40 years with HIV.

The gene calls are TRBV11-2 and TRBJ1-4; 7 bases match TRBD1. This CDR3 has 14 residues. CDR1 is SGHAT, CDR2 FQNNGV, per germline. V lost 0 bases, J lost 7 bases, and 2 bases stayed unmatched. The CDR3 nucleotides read TGTGCCAGCAGCTTAGACAGGGGGAGTGAAAAACTGTTTTTT. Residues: CASSLDRGSEKLFF.

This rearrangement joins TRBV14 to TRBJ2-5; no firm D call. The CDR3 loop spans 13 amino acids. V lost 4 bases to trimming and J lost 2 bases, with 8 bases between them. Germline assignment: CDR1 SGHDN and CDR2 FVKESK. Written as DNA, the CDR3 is TGTGCCAGCAGCCGCGAGGATCAAGAGACCCAGTACTTC. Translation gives CASSREDQETQYF. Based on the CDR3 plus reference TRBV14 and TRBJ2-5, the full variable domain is EAGVTQFPSHSVIEKGQTVTLRCDPISGHDNLYWYRRVMGKEIKFLLHFVKESKQDESGMPNNRFLAERTGGTYSTLKVQPAELEDSGVYFCASSREDQETQYFGPGTRLLVL.

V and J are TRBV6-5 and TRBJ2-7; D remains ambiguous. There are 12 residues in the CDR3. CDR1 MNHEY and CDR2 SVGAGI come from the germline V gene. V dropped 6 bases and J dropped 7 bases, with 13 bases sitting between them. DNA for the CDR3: TGTGCCAGCAGAAAATACTTTTTGGAGCAGTACTTC. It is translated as CASRKYFLEQYF.

DNA of the CDR3: TGTGCCATCAGGGAGGGGGGCCGAGGAGAGACCCAGTACTTC. Translating gives CAIREGGRGETQYF. This chain joins TRBV10-3 and TRBJ2-5; D assignment may be TRBD1 or TRBD2 (6 bases each). This CDR3 region has 14 residues. V shed 6 bases and J shed 4 bases, with 15 bases lying between them. CDR1 is ENHRY, CDR2 SYGVKD, per germline.

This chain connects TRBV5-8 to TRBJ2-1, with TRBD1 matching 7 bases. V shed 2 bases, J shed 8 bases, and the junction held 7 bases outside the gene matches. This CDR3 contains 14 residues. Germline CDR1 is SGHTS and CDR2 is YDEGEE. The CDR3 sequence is CASSFRQGVHEQFF. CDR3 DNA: TGTGCCAGCAGCTTTAGACAGGGTGTGCATGAGCAGTTCTTC.

CDR3 coding DNA: TGTGCCTGGAGTGTACCGGAGGGGTTGAGTGAAAAACTGTTTTTT. Amino acid sequence: CAWSVPEGLSEKLFF. The rearrangement links TRBV30 to TRBJ1-4, with D perhaps TRBD1 (5 bases). Trimming removed 0 bases from V and 7 bases from J, with 15 bases in between. Per germline, CDR1 GTSNPN and CDR2 SVGIG (reference sequence). The CDR3 is 15 residues long.

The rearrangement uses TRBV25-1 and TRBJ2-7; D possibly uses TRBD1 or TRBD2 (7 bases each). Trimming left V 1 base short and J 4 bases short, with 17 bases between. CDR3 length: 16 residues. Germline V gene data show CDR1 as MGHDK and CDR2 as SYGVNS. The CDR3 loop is CASSEWARGGVYEQYF. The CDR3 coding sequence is TGTGCCAGCAGTGAATGGGCCAGGGGGGGGGTATACGAGCAGTACTTC.

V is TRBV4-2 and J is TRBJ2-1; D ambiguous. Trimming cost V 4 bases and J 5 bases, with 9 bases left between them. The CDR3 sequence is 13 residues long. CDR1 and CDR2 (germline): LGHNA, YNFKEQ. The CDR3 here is CASSLPGNNEQFF. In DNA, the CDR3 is TGTGCCAGCAGCCTCCCGGGTAACAATGAGCAGTTCTTC.

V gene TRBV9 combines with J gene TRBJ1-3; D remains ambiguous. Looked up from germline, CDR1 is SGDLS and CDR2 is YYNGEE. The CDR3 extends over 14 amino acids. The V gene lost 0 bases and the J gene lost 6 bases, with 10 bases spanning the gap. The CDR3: CASSVGGAENTIYF. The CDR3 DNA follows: TGTGCCAGCAGCGTAGGAGGAGCGGAAAACACCATATATTTT.

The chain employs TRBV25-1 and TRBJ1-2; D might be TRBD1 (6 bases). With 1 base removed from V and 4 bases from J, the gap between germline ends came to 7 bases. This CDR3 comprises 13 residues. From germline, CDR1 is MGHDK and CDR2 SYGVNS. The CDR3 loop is CASSEWGAYGYTF. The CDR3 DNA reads TGTGCCAGCAGTGAATGGGGGGCCTATGGCTACACCTTC.

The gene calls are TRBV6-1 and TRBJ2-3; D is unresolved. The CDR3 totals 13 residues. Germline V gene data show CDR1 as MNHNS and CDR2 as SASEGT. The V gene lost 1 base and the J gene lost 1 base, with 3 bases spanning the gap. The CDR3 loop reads CASSEVRTDTQYF. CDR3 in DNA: TGTGCCAGCAGTGAAGTGCGCACAGATACGCAGTATTTT.

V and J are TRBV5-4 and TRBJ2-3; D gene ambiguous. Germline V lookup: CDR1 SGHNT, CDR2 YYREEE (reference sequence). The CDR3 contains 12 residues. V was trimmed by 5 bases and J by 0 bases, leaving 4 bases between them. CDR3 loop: CASSLSTDTQYF. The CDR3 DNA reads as TGTGCCAGCAGTCTGAGCACAGATACGCAGTATTTT.

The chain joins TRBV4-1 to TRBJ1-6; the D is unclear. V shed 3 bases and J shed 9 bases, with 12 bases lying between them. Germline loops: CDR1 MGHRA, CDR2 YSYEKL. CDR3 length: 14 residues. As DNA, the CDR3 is TGCGCCAGCAGCCAGCTCCCCGGGGTTTCACCCCTCCACTTT. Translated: CASSQLPGVSPLHF.

The CDR3 region is CASSLAGSGPFYDNEQFF. The CDR3 DNA follows: TGTGCCAGCAGCTTGGCAGGTAGCGGGCCTTTCTACGACAATGAGCAGTTCTTC. V usage is TRBV5-4 and J usage is TRBJ2-1; 7 nucleotides line up with TRBD2. Losses at the gene ends were 0 bases for V and 5 bases for J; bases not matched to a gene: 14. CDR1 and CDR2 (germline): SGHNT, YYREEE (reference sequence). This CDR3 is built from 18 residues.

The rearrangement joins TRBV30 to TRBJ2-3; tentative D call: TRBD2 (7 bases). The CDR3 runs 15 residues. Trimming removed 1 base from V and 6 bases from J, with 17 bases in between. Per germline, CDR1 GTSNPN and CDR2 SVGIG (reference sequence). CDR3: CAWSEGGGPGDTQYF. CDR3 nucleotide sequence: TGTGCCTGGAGTGAAGGGGGAGGGCCTGGTGATACGCAGTATTTT.

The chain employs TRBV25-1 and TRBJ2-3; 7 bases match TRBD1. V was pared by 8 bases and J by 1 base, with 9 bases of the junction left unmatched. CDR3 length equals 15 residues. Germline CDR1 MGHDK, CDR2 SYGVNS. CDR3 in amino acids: CASGWTGWGTDTQYF. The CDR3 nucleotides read TGTGCCAGCGGGTGGACAGGTTGGGGCACAGATACGCAGTATTTT.

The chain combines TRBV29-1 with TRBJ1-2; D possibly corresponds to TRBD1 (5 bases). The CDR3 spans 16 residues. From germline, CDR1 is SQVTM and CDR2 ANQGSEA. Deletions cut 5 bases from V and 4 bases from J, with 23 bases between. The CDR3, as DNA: TGCAGCGTTAGAAGCCGGGACGGCCAAGGTCTCTATGGCTACACCTTC. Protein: CSVRSRDGQGLYGYTF.

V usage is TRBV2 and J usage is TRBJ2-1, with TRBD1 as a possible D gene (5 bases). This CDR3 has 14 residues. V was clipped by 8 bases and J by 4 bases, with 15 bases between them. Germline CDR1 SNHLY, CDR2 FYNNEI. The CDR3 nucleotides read TGTGCCAGCTTCGACAGAGAAGAATACAATGAGCAGTTCTTC. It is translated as CASFDREEYNEQFF.

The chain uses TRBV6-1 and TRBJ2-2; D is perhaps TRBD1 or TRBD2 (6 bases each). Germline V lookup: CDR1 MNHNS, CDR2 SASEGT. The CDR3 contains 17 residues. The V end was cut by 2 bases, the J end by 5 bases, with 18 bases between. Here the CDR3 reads CASSERRQGRTTGELFF. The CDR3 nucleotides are TGTGCCAGCAGTGAAAGGCGTCAGGGGAGGACTACCGGGGAGCTGTTTTTT.